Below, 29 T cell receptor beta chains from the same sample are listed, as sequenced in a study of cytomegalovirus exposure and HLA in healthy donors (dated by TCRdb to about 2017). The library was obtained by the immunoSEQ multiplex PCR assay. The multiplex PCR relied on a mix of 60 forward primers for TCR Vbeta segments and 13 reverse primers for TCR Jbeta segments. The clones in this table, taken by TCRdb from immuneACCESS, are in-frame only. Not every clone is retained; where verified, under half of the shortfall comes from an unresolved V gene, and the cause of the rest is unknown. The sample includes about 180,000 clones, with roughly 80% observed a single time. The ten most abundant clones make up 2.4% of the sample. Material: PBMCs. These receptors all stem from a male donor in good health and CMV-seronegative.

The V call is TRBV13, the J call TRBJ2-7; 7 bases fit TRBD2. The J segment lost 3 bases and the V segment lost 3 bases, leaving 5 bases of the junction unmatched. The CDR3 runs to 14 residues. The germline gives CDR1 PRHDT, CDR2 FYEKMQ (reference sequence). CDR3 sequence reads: CASSFGLELYEQYF. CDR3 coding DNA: TGTGCCAGCAGCTTCGGACTAGAACTCTACGAGCAGTACTTC. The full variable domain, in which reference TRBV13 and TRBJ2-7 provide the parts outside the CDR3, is AAGVIQSPRHLIKEKRETATLKCYPIPRHDTVYWYQQGPGQDPQFLISFYEKMQSDKGSIPDRFSAQQFSDYHSELNMSSLELGDSALYFCASSFGLELYEQYFGPGTRLTVT.

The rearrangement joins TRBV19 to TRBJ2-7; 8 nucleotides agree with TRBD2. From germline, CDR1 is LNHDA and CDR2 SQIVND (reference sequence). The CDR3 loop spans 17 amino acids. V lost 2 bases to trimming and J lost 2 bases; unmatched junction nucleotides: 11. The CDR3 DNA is TGTGCCAGTAGTATATCTCCCGCTAGCGGGTCCGCCTACGAGCAGTACTTC. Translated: CASSISPASGSAYEQYF.

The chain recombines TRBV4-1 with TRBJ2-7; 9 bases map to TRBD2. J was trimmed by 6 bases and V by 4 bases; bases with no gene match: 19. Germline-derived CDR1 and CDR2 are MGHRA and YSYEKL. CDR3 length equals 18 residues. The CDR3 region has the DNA TGCGCCAGCAGCCTCAGGACTAGCGCGGGAGTATTGGCGATCGAGCAGTACTTC. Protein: CASSLRTSAGVLAIEQYF.

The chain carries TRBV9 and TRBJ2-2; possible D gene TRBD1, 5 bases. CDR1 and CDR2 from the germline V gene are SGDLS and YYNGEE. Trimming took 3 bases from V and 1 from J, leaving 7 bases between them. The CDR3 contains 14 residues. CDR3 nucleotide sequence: TGTGCCAGCAGCGATACAGGGAACACCGGGGAGCTGTTTTTT. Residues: CASSDTGNTGELFF.

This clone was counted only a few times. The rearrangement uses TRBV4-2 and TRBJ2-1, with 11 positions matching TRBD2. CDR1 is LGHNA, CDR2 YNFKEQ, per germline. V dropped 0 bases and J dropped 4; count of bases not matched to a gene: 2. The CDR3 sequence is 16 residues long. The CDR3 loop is CASSQEASGRYNEQFF. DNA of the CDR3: TGTGCCAGCAGCCAAGAGGCTAGCGGGAGGTACAATGAGCAGTTCTTC.

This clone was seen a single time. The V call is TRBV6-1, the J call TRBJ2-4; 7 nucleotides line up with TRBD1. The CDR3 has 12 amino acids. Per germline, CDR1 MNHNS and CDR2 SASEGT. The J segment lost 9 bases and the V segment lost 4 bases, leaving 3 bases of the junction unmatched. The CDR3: CASSVYRGIQYF. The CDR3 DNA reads TGTGCCAGCAGTGTATACAGGGGCATTCAGTACTTC.

The CDR3 reads CASSETDYHYEQYF. CDR3 in DNA: TGTGCCAGCAGCGAGACCGACTACCACTACGAGCAGTACTTC. The V and J genes are TRBV9 and TRBJ2-7; possible D gene TRBD2, 5 bases. CDR3 size: 14 residues. V was clipped by 3 bases and J by 3 bases, with 13 bases between them. Germline lookup yields CDR1 SGDLS and CDR2 YYNGEE.

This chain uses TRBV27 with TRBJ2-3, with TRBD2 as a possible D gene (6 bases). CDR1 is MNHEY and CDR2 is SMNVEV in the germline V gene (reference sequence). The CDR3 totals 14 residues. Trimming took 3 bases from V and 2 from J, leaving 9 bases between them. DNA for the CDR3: TGTGCCAGCAGTTTTGCGGGGAACACAGATACGCAGTATTTT. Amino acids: CASSFAGNTDTQYF.

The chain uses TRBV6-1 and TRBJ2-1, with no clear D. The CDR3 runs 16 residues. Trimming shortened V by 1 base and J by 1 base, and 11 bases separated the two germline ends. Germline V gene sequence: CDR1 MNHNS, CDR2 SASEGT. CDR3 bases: TGTGCCAGCAGTGAAGGGGCCCCCTCGTCCTACAATGAGCAGTTCTTC. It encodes CASSEGAPSSYNEQFF.

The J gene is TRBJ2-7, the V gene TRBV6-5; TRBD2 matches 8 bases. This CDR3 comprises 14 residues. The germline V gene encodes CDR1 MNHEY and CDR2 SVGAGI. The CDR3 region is CAVAAGLGNYEQYF. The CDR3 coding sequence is TGTGCAGTGGCCGCGGGACTAGGTAACTACGAGCAGTACTTC.

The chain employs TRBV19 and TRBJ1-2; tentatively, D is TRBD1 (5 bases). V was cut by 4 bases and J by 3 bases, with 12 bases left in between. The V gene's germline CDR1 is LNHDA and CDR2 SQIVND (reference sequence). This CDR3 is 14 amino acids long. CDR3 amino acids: CASSNKQQDYGYTF. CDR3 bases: TGTGCCAGTAGTAATAAACAACAGGACTATGGCTACACCTTC.

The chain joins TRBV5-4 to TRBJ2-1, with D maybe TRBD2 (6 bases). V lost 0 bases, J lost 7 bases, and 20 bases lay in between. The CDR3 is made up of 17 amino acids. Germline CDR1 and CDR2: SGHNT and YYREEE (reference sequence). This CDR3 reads CASSLASAGTAENEQFF. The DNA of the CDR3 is TGTGCCAGCAGCTTGGCCTCTGCGGGAACGGCCGAAAATGAGCAGTTCTTC.

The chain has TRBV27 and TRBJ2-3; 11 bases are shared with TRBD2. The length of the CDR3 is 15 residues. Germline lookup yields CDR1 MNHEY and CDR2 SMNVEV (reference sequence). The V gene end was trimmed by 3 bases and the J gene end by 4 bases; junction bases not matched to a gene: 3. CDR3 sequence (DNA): TGTGCCAGCAGTTTTTTAGCGGGAGGGGCAGATACGCAGTATTTT. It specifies CASSFLAGGADTQYF.

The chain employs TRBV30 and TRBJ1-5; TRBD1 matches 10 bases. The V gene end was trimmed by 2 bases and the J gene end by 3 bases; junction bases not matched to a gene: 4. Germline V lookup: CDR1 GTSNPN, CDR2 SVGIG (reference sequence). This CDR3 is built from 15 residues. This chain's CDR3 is CAWSRGTGDNQPQHF. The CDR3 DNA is TGTGCCTGGAGTCGTGGGACAGGGGACAATCAGCCCCAGCATTTT.

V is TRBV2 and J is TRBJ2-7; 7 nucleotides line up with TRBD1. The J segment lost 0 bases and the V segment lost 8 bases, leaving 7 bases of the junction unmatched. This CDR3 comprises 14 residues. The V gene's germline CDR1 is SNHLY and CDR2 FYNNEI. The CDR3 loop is CASLRQGYSYEQYF. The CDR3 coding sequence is TGTGCCAGCCTTCGACAGGGATACTCCTACGAGCAGTACTTC.

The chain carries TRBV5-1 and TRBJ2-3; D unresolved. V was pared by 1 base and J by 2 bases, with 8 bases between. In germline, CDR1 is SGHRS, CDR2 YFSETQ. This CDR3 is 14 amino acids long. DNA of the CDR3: TGCGCCAGCAGCTTGAATCCAAACACAGATACGCAGTATTTT. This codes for CASSLNPNTDTQYF.

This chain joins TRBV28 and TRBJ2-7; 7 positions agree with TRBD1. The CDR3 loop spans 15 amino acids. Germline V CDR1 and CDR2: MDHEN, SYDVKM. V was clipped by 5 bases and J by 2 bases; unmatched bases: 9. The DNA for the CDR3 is TGTGCCAGCAGTGCTACTGGGGGACAGCCCTACGAGCAGTACTTC. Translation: CASSATGGQPYEQYF. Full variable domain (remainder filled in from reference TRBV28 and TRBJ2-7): DVKVTQSSRYLVKRTGEKVFLECVQDMDHENMFWYRQDPGLGLRLIYFSYDVKMKEKGDIPEGYSVSREKKERFSLILESASTNQTSMYLCASSATGGQPYEQYFGPGTRLTVT.

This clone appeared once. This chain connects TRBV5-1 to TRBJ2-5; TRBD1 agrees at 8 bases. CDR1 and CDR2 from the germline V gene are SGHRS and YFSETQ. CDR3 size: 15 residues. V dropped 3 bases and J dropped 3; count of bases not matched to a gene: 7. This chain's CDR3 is CASSWGGQGKETQYF. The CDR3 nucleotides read TGCGCCAGCAGCTGGGGTGGACAGGGAAAAGAGACCCAGTACTTC.

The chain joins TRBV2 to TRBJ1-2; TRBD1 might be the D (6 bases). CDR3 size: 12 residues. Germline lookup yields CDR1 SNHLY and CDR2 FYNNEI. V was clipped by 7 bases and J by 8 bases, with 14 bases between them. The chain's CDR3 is CASNTGPSGYTF. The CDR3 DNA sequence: TGTGCCAGCAACACAGGGCCCTCGGGCTACACCTTC.

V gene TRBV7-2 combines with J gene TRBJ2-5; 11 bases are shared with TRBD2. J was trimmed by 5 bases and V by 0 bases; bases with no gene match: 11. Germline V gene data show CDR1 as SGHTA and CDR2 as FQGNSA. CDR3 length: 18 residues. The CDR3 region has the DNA TGTGCCAGCAGCTTAGCGAGGCTAGCGGGGGGCCTTAGGGAGACCCAGTACTTC. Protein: CASSLARLAGGLRETQYF. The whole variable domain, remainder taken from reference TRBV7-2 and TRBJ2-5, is GAGVSQSPSNKVTEKGKDVELRCDPISGHTALYWYRQSLGQGLEFLIYFQGNSAPDKSGLPSDRFSAERTGGSVSTLTIQRTQQEDSAVYLCASSLARLAGGLRETQYFGPGTRLLVL.

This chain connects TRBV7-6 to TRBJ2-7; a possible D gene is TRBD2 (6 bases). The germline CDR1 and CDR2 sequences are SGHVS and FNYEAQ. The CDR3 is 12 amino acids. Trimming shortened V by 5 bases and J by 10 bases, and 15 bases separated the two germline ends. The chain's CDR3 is CASSPKEGLQYF. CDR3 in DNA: TGTGCCAGCAGCCCGAAGGAGGGGTTACAGTACTTC.

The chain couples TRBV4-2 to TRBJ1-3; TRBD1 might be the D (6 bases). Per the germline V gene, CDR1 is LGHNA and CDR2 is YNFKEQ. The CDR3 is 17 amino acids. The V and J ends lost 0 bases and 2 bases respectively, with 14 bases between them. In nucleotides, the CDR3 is TGTGCCAGCAGCCAAGATGTAGGCAGGGGAGCTGGAAACACCATATATTTT. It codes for CASSQDVGRGAGNTIYF.

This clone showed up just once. The CDR3: CASSPREGPTTQYF. In DNA, the CDR3 is TGTGCCAGCAGCCCCCGGGAGGGGCCTACGACCCAGTACTTC. The gene calls are TRBV2 and TRBJ2-5, with 8 nucleotides matching TRBD2. In germline, CDR1 is SNHLY, CDR2 FYNNEI. CDR3 length equals 14 residues. V dropped 6 bases and J dropped 7; count of bases not matched to a gene: 10.

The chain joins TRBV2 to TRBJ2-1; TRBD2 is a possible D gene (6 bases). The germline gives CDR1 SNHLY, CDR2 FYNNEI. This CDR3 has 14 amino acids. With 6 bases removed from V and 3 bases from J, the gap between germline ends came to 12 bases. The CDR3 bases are TGTGCCAGCAGGAGGACTACCTACTACAATGAGCAGTTCTTC. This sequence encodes CASRRTTYYNEQFF.

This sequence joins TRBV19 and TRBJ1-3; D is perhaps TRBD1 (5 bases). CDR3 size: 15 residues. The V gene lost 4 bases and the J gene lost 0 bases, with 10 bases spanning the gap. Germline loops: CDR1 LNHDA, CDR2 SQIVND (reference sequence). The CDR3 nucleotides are TGTGCCAGTAGTAGAGACAGTTCCTCTGGAAACACCATATATTTT. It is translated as CASSRDSSSGNTIYF. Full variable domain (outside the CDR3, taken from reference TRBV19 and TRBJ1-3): DGGITQSPKYLFRKEGQNVTLSCEQNLNHDAMYWYRQDPGQGLRLIYYSQIVNDFQKGDIAEGYSVSREKKESFPLTVTSAQKNPTAFYLCASSRDSSSGNTIYFGEGSWLTVV.

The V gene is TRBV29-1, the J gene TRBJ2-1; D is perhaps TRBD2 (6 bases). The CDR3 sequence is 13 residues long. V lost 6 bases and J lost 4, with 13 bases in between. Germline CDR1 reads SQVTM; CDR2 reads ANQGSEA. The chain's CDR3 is CSVHRDLYNEQFF. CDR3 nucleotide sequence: TGCAGCGTCCACCGGGACTTGTACAATGAGCAGTTCTTC.

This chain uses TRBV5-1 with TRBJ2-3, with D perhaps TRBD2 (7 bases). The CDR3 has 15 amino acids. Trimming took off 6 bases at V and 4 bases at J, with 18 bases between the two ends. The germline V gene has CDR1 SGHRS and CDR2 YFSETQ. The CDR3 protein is CASTNPGGTADTQYF. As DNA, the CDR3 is TGCGCCAGCACCAATCCGGGGGGCACGGCAGATACGCAGTATTTT.

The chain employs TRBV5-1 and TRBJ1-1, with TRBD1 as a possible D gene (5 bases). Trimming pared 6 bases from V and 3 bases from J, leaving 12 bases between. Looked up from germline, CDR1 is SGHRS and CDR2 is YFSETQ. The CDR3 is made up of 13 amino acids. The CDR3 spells CASKETADTEAFF. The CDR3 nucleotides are TGCGCCAGCAAAGAGACAGCAGACACTGAAGCTTTCTTT.

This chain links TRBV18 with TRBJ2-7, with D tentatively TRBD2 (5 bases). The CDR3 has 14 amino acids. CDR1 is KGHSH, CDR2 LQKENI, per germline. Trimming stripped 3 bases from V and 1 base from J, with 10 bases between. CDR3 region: CASSPSGISYEQYF. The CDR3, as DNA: TGTGCCAGCTCACCTTCCGGGATTTCCTACGAGCAGTACTTC. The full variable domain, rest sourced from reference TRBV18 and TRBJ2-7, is NAGVMQNPRHLVRRRGQEARLRCSPMKGHSHVYWYRQLPEEGLKFMVYLQKENIIDESGMPKERFSAEFPKEGPSILRIQQVVRGDSAAYFCASSPSGISYEQYFGPGTRLTVT.